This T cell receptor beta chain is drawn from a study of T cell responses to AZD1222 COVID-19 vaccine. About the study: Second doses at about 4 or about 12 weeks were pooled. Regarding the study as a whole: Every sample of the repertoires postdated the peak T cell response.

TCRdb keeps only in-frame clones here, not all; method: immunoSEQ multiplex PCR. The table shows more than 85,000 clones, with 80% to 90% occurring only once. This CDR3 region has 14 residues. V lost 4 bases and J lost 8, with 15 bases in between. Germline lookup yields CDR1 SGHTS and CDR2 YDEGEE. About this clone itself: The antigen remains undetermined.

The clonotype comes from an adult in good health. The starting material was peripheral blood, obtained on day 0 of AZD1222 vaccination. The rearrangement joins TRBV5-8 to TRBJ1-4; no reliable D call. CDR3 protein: CASSAPGAGEKLFF. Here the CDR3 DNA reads TGTGCCAGCAGCGCTCCGGGTGCGGGGGAAAAACTGTTTTTT.